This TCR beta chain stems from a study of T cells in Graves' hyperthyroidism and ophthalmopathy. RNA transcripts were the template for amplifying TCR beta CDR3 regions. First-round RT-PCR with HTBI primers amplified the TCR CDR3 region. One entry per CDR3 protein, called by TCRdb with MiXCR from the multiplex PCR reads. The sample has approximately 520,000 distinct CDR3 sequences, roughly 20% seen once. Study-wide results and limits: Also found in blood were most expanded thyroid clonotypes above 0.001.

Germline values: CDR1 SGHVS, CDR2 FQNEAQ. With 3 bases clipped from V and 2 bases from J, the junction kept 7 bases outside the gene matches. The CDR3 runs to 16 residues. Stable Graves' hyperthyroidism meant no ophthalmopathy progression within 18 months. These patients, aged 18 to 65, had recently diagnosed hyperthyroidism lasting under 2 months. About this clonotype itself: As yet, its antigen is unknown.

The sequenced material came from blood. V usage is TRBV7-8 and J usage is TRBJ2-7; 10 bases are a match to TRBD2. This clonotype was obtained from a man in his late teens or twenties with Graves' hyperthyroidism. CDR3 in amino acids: CASSFIAGGPTYEQYF. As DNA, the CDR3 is TGTGCCAGCAGCTTCATAGCGGGAGGACCCACCTACGAGCAGTACTTC.